Below, 23 T cell receptor beta chains from the same sample are listed, as sequenced in a study of T-cell memory formation after mild COVID-19. TCRdb passed the 5' RACE reads through MiXCR, listing each CDR3 protein once. The repertoire holds roughly 580,000 distinct CDR3 sequences, with about 20% as singletons. Sequenced input: PBMCs or a T cell subset sorted from them (not recorded which). The source is an adult woman who had mild COVID-19 (a few samples of this study predate the infection). Cell type and time point are not known.

There are a few counts of this clonotype. The CDR3 is CASSLGTRTGLQYF. The CDR3 bases are TGTGCCAGCAGCTTAGGCACCCGGACAGGGCTGCAGTACTTC. This chain links TRBV7-9 with TRBJ2-7; 8 bases match TRBD1. J was trimmed by 9 bases and V by 1 base; bases with no gene match: 8. Germline CDR1 reads SEHNR; CDR2 reads FQNEAQ (reference sequence). This CDR3 has 14 amino acids.

The rearrangement links TRBV29-1 to TRBJ2-7; TRBD1 agrees at 8 bases. This CDR3 contains 13 residues. V dropped 7 bases and J dropped 4; count of bases not matched to a gene: 9. Per the germline V gene, CDR1 is SQVTM and CDR2 is ANQGSEA. CDR3 residues: CSAVTGERYEQYF. As DNA, the CDR3 is TGCAGCGCCGTGACAGGGGAACGGTACGAGCAGTACTTC.

The sample holds a few counts of this clonotype. The chain recombines TRBV4-2 with TRBJ2-7; 8 bases fit TRBD1. From germline, CDR1 is LGHNA and CDR2 YNFKEQ. The CDR3 spans 16 residues. V lost 0 bases and J lost 1; bases outside the gene matches: 5. The CDR3: CASSQDQGAVSYEQYF. CDR3 DNA: TGTGCCAGCAGCCAAGATCAGGGGGCCGTATCCTACGAGCAGTACTTC.

This clonotype was seen repeatedly, ten times or more. V is TRBV5-1 and J is TRBJ1-4, with 7 bases matching TRBD1. The CDR3 totals 17 residues. The germline V gene has CDR1 SGHRS and CDR2 YFSETQ. Trimming removed 6 bases from V and 0 bases from J; junction bases left unmatched: 11. In DNA form, the CDR3 reads TGCGCCAGCAAGGAGACAGGGCGGATTGCAACTAATGAAAAACTGTTTTTT. This encodes CASKETGRIATNEKLFF. Using reference TRBV5-1 and TRBJ1-4 for the parts outside the CDR3, the full variable domain is KAGVTQTPRYLIKTRGQQVTLSCSPISGHRSVSWYQQTPGQGLQFLFEYFSETQRNKGNFPGRFSGRQFSNSRSEMNVSTLELGDSALYLCASKETGRIATNEKLFFGSGTQLSVL.

This sequence joins TRBV21-1 and TRBJ2-3; TRBD2 reflects the table's D call only, with no check against the DNA. TRBV21-1 is listed as a pseudogene. The CDR3 has 16 amino acids. DNA for the CDR3: TGTGCCAGCAGCAAAGTCCCTCTGGAAGAATTTGGTACGCAGTATTTT. Encoded protein: CASSKVPLEEFGTQYF.

V gene TRBV20-1 combines with J gene TRBJ1-3; D uncertain. The V gene's germline CDR1 is DFQATT and CDR2 SNEGSKA (reference sequence). CDR3 size: 15 residues. Trimming left V 1 base short and J 0 bases short, with 10 bases between. The CDR3 DNA reads TGCAGTGCTAGAGTCTCGGGGTCCTCTGGAAACACCATATATTTT. As protein: CSARVSGSSGNTIYF.

The V and J genes are TRBV27 and TRBJ2-2; tentatively, D is TRBD2 (6 bases). Germline lookup yields CDR1 MNHEY and CDR2 SMNVEV (reference sequence). Trimming removed 7 bases at V and 0 bases at J, with 15 bases between. This CDR3 region has 16 residues. The CDR3: CASKTLSGSNTGELFF. CDR3 DNA: TGTGCCAGCAAGACACTGAGCGGGTCGAACACCGGGGAGCTGTTTTTT.

The chain combines TRBV7-2 with TRBJ1-1; maybe TRBD1 (6 bases). This CDR3 contains 14 residues. Germline-derived CDR1 and CDR2 are SGHTA and FQGNSA. Deletions cut 3 bases from V and 2 bases from J, with 10 bases between. The CDR3 bases are TGTGCCAGCAGCTTTAACAGGGTTAACACTGAAGCTTTCTTT. As protein: CASSFNRVNTEAFF.

This clonotype was seen more than once but under ten times. This rearrangement joins TRBV5-1 to TRBJ1-1, with D uncertain. The ends were cut back, 4 bases at V and 0 bases at J, with 13 bases in the middle. This CDR3 is built from 15 residues. Per germline, CDR1 SGHRS and CDR2 YFSETQ. Here the CDR3 DNA reads TGCGCCAGCAGCCCCACCACAAGCATGAACACTGAAGCTTTCTTT. Residues: CASSPTTSMNTEAFF.

The V gene is TRBV7-9, the J gene TRBJ2-3; TRBD2 matches 16 bases. Per the germline V gene, CDR1 is SEHNR and CDR2 is FQNEAQ (reference sequence). V was clipped by 1 base and J by 2 bases; unmatched bases: 6. The CDR3 length is 19 residues. The CDR3, as DNA: TGTGCCAGCAGCTTAGAGCCGGGACTAGCGGGAGGGGACACAGATACGCAGTATTTT. Its protein product is CASSLEPGLAGGDTDTQYF.

In this sample, this clonotype turned up many times. V and J are TRBV14 and TRBJ2-7, with TRBD1 as a possible D gene (5 bases). CDR3 length equals 16 residues. From germline, CDR1 is SGHDN and CDR2 FVKESK. Trimming took 3 bases from V and 3 from J, leaving 18 bases between them. CDR3 sequence reads: CASSHASRVGIYEQYF. CDR3 nucleotides: TGTGCCAGCAGCCATGCCTCCAGGGTAGGGATCTACGAGCAGTACTTC.

The chain recombines TRBV5-5 with TRBJ1-3; D is unresolved. V gave up 0 bases and J gave up 0 bases, with 7 bases separating them. From germline, CDR1 is SGHKS and CDR2 YYEKEE (reference sequence). The length of the CDR3 is 15 residues. The CDR3 coding sequence is TGTGCCAGCAGCTTGGCCGACTTCTCTGGAAACACCATATATTTT. This gives the protein CASSLADFSGNTIYF.

The sample holds a few counts of this clonotype. The chain recombines TRBV6-5 with TRBJ2-3; 13 nucleotides match TRBD2. V shed 5 bases and J 3 bases; nucleotides not matched to a gene: 2. The CDR3 sequence is 15 residues long. The germline gives CDR1 MNHEY, CDR2 SVGAGI. CDR3 sequence (DNA): TGTGCCAGCAGTCAGACTAGCGGGGGGACAGATACGCAGTATTTT. It specifies CASSQTSGGTDTQYF.

By sample fraction, this clonotype is medium-sized. The gene calls are TRBV7-2 and TRBJ1-3; D ambiguous. The CDR3 sequence is 15 residues long. Looked up from germline, CDR1 is SGHTA and CDR2 is FQGNSA. V lost 2 bases to trimming and J lost 0 bases, with 8 bases between them. This CDR3 reads CASSLSGTSGNTIYF. The CDR3 DNA reads TGTGCCAGCAGCTTATCAGGCACCTCTGGAAACACCATATATTTT.

V and J are TRBV5-4 and TRBJ2-7; 11 bases agree with TRBD1. Unmatched junction bases numbered 5, after V lost 0 bases and J lost 3 bases. Per germline, CDR1 SGHNT and CDR2 YYREEE (reference sequence). This CDR3 spans 16 amino acids. This chain's CDR3 is CASSLGLGTGGYEQYF. The CDR3 coding sequence is TGTGCCAGCAGCTTGGGATTAGGGACAGGGGGCTACGAGCAGTACTTC.

This clonotype was observed at least ten times. This rearrangement joins TRBV20-1 to TRBJ1-5; a possible D gene is TRBD1 (6 bases). Per germline, CDR1 DFQATT and CDR2 SNEGSKA (reference sequence). CDR3 length: 18 amino acids. With 0 bases removed from V and 2 bases from J, the gap between germline ends came to 20 bases. CDR3 amino acids: CSARDRGTVSYGNQPQHF. The CDR3 DNA follows: TGCAGTGCTAGAGATAGGGGGACTGTTAGTTATGGCAATCAGCCCCAGCATTTT.

This clonotype has just a few counts. The CDR3 here is CASSSQLTGSTEAFF. The CDR3, as DNA: TGTGCCAGCAGCTCCCAGCTAACAGGGAGCACTGAAGCTTTCTTT. The chain carries TRBV7-9 and TRBJ1-1; a possible D gene is TRBD1 (6 bases). Per the germline V gene, CDR1 is SEHNR and CDR2 is FQNEAQ (reference sequence). The length of the CDR3 is 15 residues. Trimming took 4 bases from V and 4 from J, leaving 16 bases between them.

The chain uses TRBV11-2 and TRBJ2-7; possible D gene TRBD1, 6 bases. Germline lookup yields CDR1 SGHAT and CDR2 FQNNGV. V lost 2 bases and J lost 5, with 10 bases in between. The CDR3 contains 13 residues. The chain's CDR3 is CASSLSRGHEQYF. Here the CDR3 DNA reads TGTGCCAGCAGCTTAAGCAGGGGCCACGAGCAGTACTTC.

This chain connects TRBV12-3 or TRBV12-4 to TRBJ1-2, with 8 bases lining up with TRBD1. The ends lost 6 bases at V and 3 bases at J; junction bases unmatched: 6. This CDR3 has 14 amino acids. This CDR3 is CASRQQGAHYGYTF. The DNA for the CDR3 is TGTGCCAGCAGACAGCAGGGGGCGCACTATGGCTACACCTTC.

V and J are TRBV6-5 and TRBJ2-2, with TRBD2 matching 8 bases. The CDR3 is made up of 15 amino acids. Per germline, CDR1 MNHEY and CDR2 SVGAGI. V shed 4 bases, J shed 6 bases, and the junction held 7 bases outside the gene matches. In DNA form, the CDR3 reads TGTGCCAGCAGTTTCCGGGGGGGTGTCGCCGGGGAGCTGTTTTTT. This codes for CASSFRGGVAGELFF.

This clonotype was detected only a few times. The chain couples TRBV7-2 to TRBJ1-5; a possible D gene is TRBD1 (5 bases). The CDR3 consists of 15 residues. Germline values: CDR1 SGHTA, CDR2 FQGNSA. The V and J ends lost 5 bases and 5 bases respectively, with 16 bases between them. CDR3 bases: TGTGCCAGCAGCCCAGATGGGGGATTCTATCAGCCCCAGCATTTT. Protein sequence: CASSPDGGFYQPQHF.

The genes are TRBV20-1 and TRBJ2-7; TRBD1 might be the D (5 bases). V shed 7 bases and J shed 4 bases, with 17 bases lying between them. In germline, CDR1 is DFQATT, CDR2 SNEGSKA (reference sequence). The length of the CDR3 is 13 residues. Here the CDR3 reads CSVRHLGVYEQYF. The CDR3 bases are TGCAGTGTTCGCCACCTAGGGGTGTACGAGCAGTACTTC.

The chain has TRBV4-3 and TRBJ1-1; D not certain. The V gene lost 0 bases and the J gene lost 0 bases, with 5 bases spanning the gap. Germline loops: CDR1 LGHNA, CDR2 YSLEER. CDR3 length: 14 residues. This CDR3 reads CASSQEYLNTEAFF. The CDR3, as DNA: TGCGCCAGCAGCCAAGAATATTTGAACACTGAAGCTTTCTTT.